The T cell receptor (beta chain) described here comes from a study of PD-1 blockade in classical Hodgkin lymphoma. Notes on the study in general: Sources of repertoire differences remain undefined, possibly disease activity or prior therapy.

This clone has a single count. Its antigen is not identified. Brentuximab vedotin exposure varied, and every patient relapsed after autologous stem cell transplantation. The protocol was immunoSEQ multiplex PCR, while the TCRdb copy is restricted to in-frame clones and leaves out a portion. There are 15,000 to 20,000 clones in the sample; about 80% occur only once, and under 5% lies in the top ten. Germline V gene sequence: CDR1 LGHNA, CDR2 YNFKEQ. The length of the CDR3 is 16 residues. Losses at the gene ends were 1 base for V and 7 bases for J; bases not matched to a gene: 4. The sample consisted of peripheral blood mononuclear cells (PBMCs), taken at baseline. The chain uses TRBV4-2 and TRBJ1-4, with 12 bases lining up with TRBD1. The TCR was taken from a human donor with classical Hodgkin lymphoma. CDR3 nucleotides: TGTGCCAGCAGCCAAGGCGGGACAGGGGGCGGTGAAAAACTGTTTTTT. Residues: CASSQGGTGGGEKLFF.